This T cell receptor (beta chain) came from a study of T cells in Graves' hyperthyroidism and ophthalmopathy. The V and J ends lost 2 bases and 4 bases, in that order; junction bases with no gene match: 12. This CDR3 comprises 18 residues. RNA transcripts yielded amplified TCR beta CDR3 regions. The primer set for the first-round RT-PCR of the TCR CDR3 was HTBI. TCRdb processed the multiplex PCR reads anew with MiXCR; each CDR3 protein has one entry. The sample includes about 480,000 distinct CDR3 sequences, 13% to 15% of them seen just once. For Graves' hyperthyroidism to be stable, ophthalmopathy could not progress within 18 months. This clonotype has ten or more counts.

Sequencing was done on a sample of blood. The V gene is TRBV12-3 or TRBV12-4, the J gene TRBJ1-5; 9 bases map to TRBD1. The clonotype comes from a woman younger than 35 with Graves' hyperthyroidism. This CDR3 is CASSLRTGDRRGNQPQHF. The CDR3 DNA follows: TGTGCCAGCAGTTTAAGGACAGGGGATCGGAGGGGTAATCAGCCCCAGCATTTT.